This entry lists 3 T cell receptor beta chains sequenced from one sample in a study of blood T cell repertoires in COVID-19. Only in-frame clones appear in the TCRdb table, and some are missing; sequencing was by immunoSEQ multiplex PCR. The sample holds more than 55,000 clones, around 88% seen once. The specimen sequenced was peripheral blood. These receptors all come from a man aged 55 to 70 with acute or convalescent COVID-19.

The gene calls are TRBV27 and TRBJ1-5; TRBD1 matches at 11 bases. The CDR3 has 17 amino acids. The germline V gene has CDR1 MNHEY and CDR2 SMNVEV (reference sequence). With 7 bases clipped from V and 5 bases from J, the junction kept 13 bases outside the gene matches. CDR3 sequence: CASTKFSGQGGDQPQHF. The CDR3 region has the DNA TGTGCCAGCACCAAATTTTCGGGACAGGGGGGGGATCAGCCCCAGCATTTT.

The CDR3 loop is CASSFVRRPQETQYF. In DNA, the CDR3 is TGTGCCAGCAGCTTCGTTAGGCGGCCGCAAGAGACCCAGTACTTC. The V call is TRBV5-5, the J call TRBJ2-5, with unresolved D. The CDR3 runs 15 residues. Trimming left V 2 bases short and J 2 bases short, with 13 bases between. Germline V gene data show CDR1 as SGHKS and CDR2 as YYEKEE (reference sequence). The variable domain in full, completed from reference TRBV5-5 and TRBJ2-5, reads DAGVTQSPTHLIKTRGQQVTLRCSPISGHKSVSWYQQVLGQGPQFIFQYYEKEERGRGNFPDRFSARQFPNYSSELNVNALLLGDSALYLCASSFVRRPQETQYFGPGTRLLVL.

This clone was recorded a few times. The CDR3 is CASSFGQGETQYF. In DNA, the CDR3 is TGTGCCAGCAGCTTCGGACAGGGTGAGACCCAGTACTTC. The chain is built from TRBV7-3 and TRBJ2-5; 8 positions agree with TRBD1. V was clipped by 3 bases and J by 5 bases; unmatched bases: 2. CDR3 size: 13 residues. Germline-derived CDR1 and CDR2 are SGHTA and FQGTGA.